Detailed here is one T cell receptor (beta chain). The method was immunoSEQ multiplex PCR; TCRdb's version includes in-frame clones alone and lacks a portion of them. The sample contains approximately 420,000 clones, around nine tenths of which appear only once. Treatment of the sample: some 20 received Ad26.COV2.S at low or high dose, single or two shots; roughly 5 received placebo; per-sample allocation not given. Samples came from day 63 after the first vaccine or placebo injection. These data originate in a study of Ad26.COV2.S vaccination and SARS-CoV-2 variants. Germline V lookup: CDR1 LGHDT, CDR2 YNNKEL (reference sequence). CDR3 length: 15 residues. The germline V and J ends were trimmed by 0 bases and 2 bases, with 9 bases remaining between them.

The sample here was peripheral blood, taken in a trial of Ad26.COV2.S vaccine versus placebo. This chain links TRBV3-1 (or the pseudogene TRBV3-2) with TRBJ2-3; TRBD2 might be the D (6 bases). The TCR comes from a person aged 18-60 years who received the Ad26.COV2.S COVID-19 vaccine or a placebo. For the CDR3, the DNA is TGTGCCAGCAGCCAAGAACCTAGCGACACAGATACGCAGTATTTT. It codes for CASSQEPSDTDTQYF.